These 21 T cell receptor beta chains share one sample of origin, sequenced in a study of beta chain features in type 1 diabetes. General study findings and limits: Among patients with Type 1 diabetes, TCRB CDR3s were moderately but significantly shorter in every one of the four CD4+ subsets.

Their antigen targets remain unknown. The whole isolated RNA underwent reverse transcription, so sequencing captured expressed TCRB transcripts. Produced via immunoSEQ multiplex PCR; TCRdb's table is partial and in-frame only. Among 600,000 to 750,000 clones listed, 9.5% to 15% were seen once. The specimen sequenced was naive CD4+ T cells from blood. These receptors were collected from a man aged 30-40 years with type 1 diabetes.

This clone was counted only a few times. This CDR3 is also generated by other DNA sequences in the sample. The gene calls are TRBV9 and TRBJ2-1; D might be TRBD1 or TRBD2, each matching 6 bases. In germline, CDR1 is SGDLS, CDR2 YYNGEE. V was trimmed by 3 bases and J by 0 bases, leaving 10 bases between them. The CDR3 is 15 residues long. The CDR3 DNA reads as TGTGCCAGCAGCGGAGGGGGGAGCTCCTACAATGAGCAGTTCTTC. It specifies CASSGGGSSYNEQFF.

This clone has a handful of counts. The V call is TRBV7-2, the J call TRBJ1-1, with a tentative D call TRBD1 (6 bases). Per the germline V gene, CDR1 is SGHTA and CDR2 is FQGNSA. Trimming stripped 1 base from V and 5 bases from J, with 14 bases between. This CDR3 comprises 15 residues. CDR3 DNA sequence: TGTGCCAGCAGCTTAGGTCAGGGGATCGGGACTGAAGCTTTCTTT. This translates into CASSLGQGIGTEAFF.

This chain joins TRBV9 and TRBJ1-2, with a tentative D call TRBD1 (5 bases). With 0 bases removed from V and 5 bases from J, the gap between germline ends came to 8 bases. This CDR3 region has 13 residues. Germline loops: CDR1 SGDLS, CDR2 YYNGEE. In nucleotides, the CDR3 is TGTGCCAGCAGCGTAGAGGGACCATATGGCTACACCTTC. Protein sequence: CASSVEGPYGYTF.

The genes are TRBV6-6 and TRBJ2-1; 7 nucleotides align to TRBD2. Germline V gives CDR1 MNHNY, CDR2 SVGAGI (reference sequence). The CDR3 is 16 residues long. V was clipped by 4 bases and J by 2 bases; unmatched bases: 8. This chain's CDR3 is CASSSRGLEAYNEQFF. The CDR3 nucleotides read TGTGCCAGCAGTTCCAGAGGACTAGAAGCCTACAATGAGCAGTTCTTC.

This clone was observed a few times. The chain uses TRBV7-2 and TRBJ2-5, with 8 bases matching TRBD1. Germline trimming cut 5 bases from V and 5 bases from J; bases unmatched to any gene: 7. In germline, CDR1 is SGHTA, CDR2 FQGNSA. The CDR3 is made up of 14 amino acids. In DNA, the CDR3 is TGTGCCAGCAGCCGCGGGCAGGGGGCGGAGACCCAGTACTTC. Translating gives CASSRGQGAETQYF.

The chain carries TRBV9 and TRBJ1-4; TRBD1 matches 10 bases. V lost 2 bases to trimming and J lost 3 bases; unmatched junction nucleotides: 1. This CDR3 is 15 amino acids long. The germline gives CDR1 SGDLS, CDR2 YYNGEE. CDR3 in amino acids: CASSVGQGANEKLFF. CDR3 bases: TGTGCCAGCAGCGTCGGACAGGGGGCTAATGAAAAACTGTTTTTT.

The chain combines TRBV10-3 with TRBJ2-1; D ambiguous. The germline V gene encodes CDR1 ENHRY and CDR2 SYGVKD. There are 16 residues in the CDR3. The V and J ends lost 5 bases and 6 bases respectively, with 20 bases between them. The CDR3 region is CAISLLSAPGGNEQFF. In DNA form, the CDR3 reads TGTGCCATCAGTCTACTATCGGCACCGGGCGGCAATGAGCAGTTCTTC.

The gene calls are TRBV6-5 and TRBJ2-5; TRBD1 aligns across 8 bases. V was clipped by 4 bases and J by 4 bases; unmatched bases: 8. CDR3 length: 15 residues. Germline V gives CDR1 MNHEY, CDR2 SVGAGI. CDR3 DNA sequence: TGTGCCAGCAGTTTACTGCAGGGGGCCGGAGAGACCCAGTACTTC. This translates into CASSLLQGAGETQYF.

This clone has just one count. The CDR3 nucleotides are TGTGCCAGCAGCTTAGATGGAGGGGGAGAGACCCAGTACTTC. Translation gives CASSLDGGGETQYF. V and J are TRBV11-3 and TRBJ2-5; either TRBD1 or TRBD2 may fit D (6 bases each). The germline V gene has CDR1 SGHNT and CDR2 YENEEA. The CDR3 totals 14 residues. Trimming took 0 bases from V and 4 from J, leaving 9 bases between them. Using reference TRBV11-3 and TRBJ2-5 for the parts outside the CDR3, the full variable domain is EAGVVQSPRYKIIEKKQPVAFWCNPISGHNTLYWYLQNLGQGPELLIRYENEEAVDDSQLPKDRFSAERLKGVDSTLKIQPAELGDSAVYLCASSLDGGGETQYFGPGTRLLVL.

This clone was seen a few times. The chain combines TRBV7-3 with TRBJ2-3; D is unclear. The germline V gene encodes CDR1 SGHTA and CDR2 FQGTGA. The CDR3 length is 16 residues. V lost 4 bases and J lost 0, with 14 bases in between. CDR3 in amino acids: CASSYWVTVSTDTQYF. As DNA, the CDR3 is TGTGCCAGCAGCTACTGGGTGACTGTCAGCACAGATACGCAGTATTTT.

This clone has more than one count but fewer than ten. The rearrangement joins TRBV28 to TRBJ2-7, with TRBD2 identical over 7 bases. The CDR3 totals 15 residues. In germline, CDR1 is MDHEN, CDR2 SYDVKM. J was trimmed by 2 bases and V by 6 bases; bases with no gene match: 10. The CDR3 region is CASRTFIGGTYEQYF. CDR3 in DNA: TGTGCCAGCAGGACCTTTATCGGGGGGACCTACGAGCAGTACTTC. Combining the CDR3 with reference TRBV28 and TRBJ2-7 gives the whole variable domain DVKVTQSSRYLVKRTGEKVFLECVQDMDHENMFWYRQDPGLGLRLIYFSYDVKMKEKGDIPEGYSVSREKKERFSLILESASTNQTSMYLCASRTFIGGTYEQYFGPGTRLTVT.

This clone was seen a handful of times. The rearrangement joins TRBV5-1 to TRBJ2-1; D might be TRBD2 (6 bases). CDR1 and CDR2 from the germline V gene are SGHRS and YFSETQ. The CDR3 consists of 15 residues. With 0 bases removed from V and 7 bases from J, the gap between germline ends came to 14 bases. CDR3 protein: CASSLENGGGNEQFF. The DNA of the CDR3 is TGCGCCAGCAGCTTGGAGAACGGTGGGGGGAATGAGCAGTTCTTC.

This sequence joins TRBV29-1 and TRBJ2-1, with D maybe TRBD2 (6 bases). The CDR3 contains 16 residues. Deletions cut 7 bases from V and 0 bases from J, with 19 bases between. Germline loops: CDR1 SQVTM, CDR2 ANQGSEA. The CDR3 nucleotides read TGCAGCGCATTCCAGGGAGGAACCTTCTCCTACAATGAGCAGTTCTTC. Amino acid sequence: CSAFQGGTFSYNEQFF.

A few counts support this clone. The chain is built from TRBV5-4 and TRBJ1-6; no firm D call. Trimming removed 4 bases at V and 4 bases at J, with 18 bases between. From germline, CDR1 is SGHNT and CDR2 YYREEE (reference sequence). The CDR3 extends over 17 amino acids. The CDR3 DNA follows: TGTGCCAGCAGCCAGCTCTTGAGAGGTCCTTATAATTCACCCCTCCACTTT. Encoded protein: CASSQLLRGPYNSPLHF.

The V and J genes are TRBV6-5 and TRBJ1-2, with 7 bases matching TRBD1. This CDR3 has 13 residues. V shed 4 bases and J 7 bases; nucleotides not matched to a gene: 6. Germline loops: CDR1 MNHEY, CDR2 SVGAGI. The CDR3 loop reads CASSWRTGSGYTF. The CDR3 DNA follows: TGTGCCAGCAGTTGGAGGACAGGAAGTGGCTACACCTTC.

The rearrangement links TRBV7-8 to TRBJ1-6, with TRBD1 as a possible D gene (5 bases). The germline gives CDR1 SGHVS, CDR2 FQNEAQ. Between the trimmed V and J ends, which lost 5 bases and 6 bases, there was a span of 14 bases. The CDR3 loop spans 15 amino acids. CDR3 sequence reads: CASSPRDGFNSPLHF. The CDR3 region has the DNA TGTGCCAGCAGCCCCCGGGACGGATTTAATTCACCCCTCCACTTT. Full variable domain (outside the CDR3, taken from reference TRBV7-8 and TRBJ1-6): GAGVSQSPRYKVAKRGQDVALRCDPISGHVSLFWYQQALGQGPEFLTYFQNEAQLDKSGLPSDRFFAERPEGSVSTLKIQRTQQEDSAVYLCASSPRDGFNSPLHFGNGTRLTVT.

The V gene is TRBV6-5, the J gene TRBJ2-7, with 7 bases lining up with TRBD1. CDR1 and CDR2 (germline): MNHEY, SVGAGI. The CDR3 length is 14 residues. V trimming: 6 bases; J trimming: 4 bases; junction bases outside the gene matches: 9. The CDR3 loop reads CASSPQGGGYEQYF. CDR3 in DNA: TGTGCCAGCAGCCCCCAAGGGGGCGGTTACGAGCAGTACTTC.

The table lists this clone with a few counts. The V gene is TRBV4-3, the J gene TRBJ2-7; 7 bases line up with TRBD1. J lost 2 bases, V lost 0 bases, and 7 bases had no gene match. Germline CDR1 is LGHNA and CDR2 is YSLEER. The CDR3 sequence is 16 residues long. This CDR3 reads CASSQDRTGLTYEQYF. DNA of the CDR3: TGCGCCAGCAGCCAAGACCGGACAGGTTTAACCTACGAGCAGTACTTC.

This clone was counted a few times. The same CDR3 is also encoded by other DNA sequences in this sample. V gene TRBV14 combines with J gene TRBJ2-5; D is unclear. Deletions cut 2 bases from V and 5 bases from J, with 3 bases between. This CDR3 is built from 11 residues. The germline V gene encodes CDR1 SGHDN and CDR2 FVKESK. The CDR3: CASSQRETQYF. CDR3 DNA: TGTGCCAGCAGCCAAAGGGAGACCCAGTACTTC.

The chain carries TRBV27 and TRBJ2-1; the match to TRBD2 covers 11 bases. The CDR3 consists of 20 residues. CDR1 MNHEY and CDR2 SMNVEV come from the germline V gene (reference sequence). V gave up 5 bases and J gave up 1 base; unmatched junction bases: 16. DNA for the CDR3: TGTGCCAGCAGTAGGAGTCCGGGACTAGCGGTGGGGGGATCCTACAATGAGCAGTTCTTC. Protein product: CASSRSPGLAVGGSYNEQFF.

This clone came up a few times. V gene TRBV25-1 combines with J gene TRBJ1-6, with a weak D call TRBD1 (5 bases). Germline assignment: CDR1 MGHDK and CDR2 SYGVNS. The V gene lost 3 bases and the J gene lost 9 bases, with 15 bases spanning the gap. The CDR3 is made up of 15 amino acids. The CDR3 is CASSDPGTLASPLHF. Written as DNA, the CDR3 is TGTGCCAGCAGTGATCCGGGGACGCTGGCTTCACCCCTCCACTTT.